These 2 T cell receptor beta chains were all obtained from the same sample, sequenced in a study of CD8 T cells in Susac syndrome. It was with random hexamers that about 0.45 to 1 ug RNA was reverse transcribed. TCRdb reprocessed the immunoSEQ multiplex PCR reads with MiXCR, giving one entry per CDR3 protein. The sample includes fewer than 200,000 distinct CDR3 sequences, roughly 92% of them seen just once. Sequencing was performed on CD4+ T cells from PBMCs. Receptors were obtained from a human donor in good health.

The chain combines TRBV6-2 or TRBV6-3 with TRBJ2-5, with D uncertain. Germline V gene sequence: CDR1 MNHEY, CDR2 SVGEGT. The CDR3 extends over 14 amino acids. Trimming shortened V by 2 bases and J by 5 bases, and 12 bases separated the two germline ends. CDR3 sequence (DNA): TGTGCCAGCAGTTACGTCCCTTTAACGGAGACCCAGTACTTC. It yields the protein CASSYVPLTETQYF.

V and J are TRBV9 and TRBJ2-6; D gene uncertain. Trimming removed 8 bases from V and 0 bases from J, with 9 bases in between. The CDR3 is made up of 14 amino acids. CDR1 is SGDLS and CDR2 is YYNGEE in the germline V gene. The CDR3 DNA is TGTGCCAGTACCTCTAGCTCTGGGGCCAACGTCCTGACTTTC. Translated, it gives CASTSSSGANVLTF. The entire variable domain, with the rest obtained from reference TRBV9 and TRBJ2-6, is as follows: DSGVTQTPKHLITATGQRVTLRCSPRSGDLSVYWYQQSLDQGLQFLIQYYNGEERAKGNILERFSAQQFPDLHSELNLSSLELGDSALYFCASTSSSGANVLTFGAGSRLTVL.